The present T cell receptor beta chain was sequenced within a study of neurological immune-mediated disorders. The study's findings and limits: Expanded clones shared no identical CDR3 amino acid sequences across subjects, which suggested private TCR-beta repertoires in all groups. One related-CDR3 cluster, identified by phylogenetic grouping, held the repertoires of 18 of 34 multiple sclerosis patients and was a possible signature.

Libraries used 2 million unsorted PBMCs kept frozen in RNAlater. TCRdb called the 5' RACE reads again in MiXCR, with one record for every CDR3 protein. The sample carries more than 60,000 distinct CDR3 sequences, about 4% recorded once. The length of the CDR3 is 14 residues. Deletions cut 2 bases from V and 6 bases from J, with 11 bases between. CDR1 and CDR2 (germline): SEHNR, FQNEAQ (reference sequence). This clonotype has at least ten counts. Its antigen remains unidentified. Sequenced: PBMCs. V usage is TRBV7-9 and J usage is TRBJ2-1, with a weak D call TRBD1 (5 bases). This sequence was found in a woman in her forties or fifties with multiple sclerosis. This CDR3 is CASSLSSGINEQFF. CDR3 bases: TGTGCCAGCAGCTTATCCTCAGGGATCAATGAGCAGTTCTTC.